This TCR beta chain was recovered during a study of CXCR3-negative and CXCR3-positive naive CD8 T cells. The TRB libraries of cDNA were built by UMI-labeled 5' RACE. TCRdb reanalyzed the 5' RACE reads and collapses them to one entry per CDR3 protein, without DNA. This repertoire includes some 130,000 distinct CDR3 sequences. CDR3 size: 13 residues. Germline CDR1 reads SQVTM; CDR2 reads ANQGSEA. This receptor was identified in a human donor in good health. Some clones in this sample may be carry-over from other donors' samples. The sample was naive CXCR3- CD8+ T cells from blood. Subset noted: CD45RO-CCR7+CD27+CD95- naive CD8+ T cells lacking CXCR3 (TNR3-). The chain carries TRBV29-1 and TRBJ1-1; TCRdb indicates TRBD1, and absent DNA this call remains unverified. CDR3 sequence reads: CSTDQGAMGEAFF.